The present T cell receptor beta chain was sequenced within a study of shared T cell receptors in the human thymus. Produced via immunoSEQ multiplex PCR; TCRdb's table is partial and in-frame only. This table holds 650,000 to 950,000 clones, 80% to 90% found once. Germline lookup yields CDR1 MNHEY and CDR2 SMNVEV (reference sequence). This CDR3 has 17 amino acids. V lost 5 bases and J 4 bases, leaving 21 bases between the germline ends. The same specimen was also included in a second study, on human thymus T cells.

Sequenced material: thymocytes. This clonotype originated in a girl in the first two years of life with a congenital heart defect. The chain combines TRBV27 with TRBJ2-1; D may be TRBD1 (6 bases). The CDR3 DNA is TGTGCCAGCAGTAGGATCCTCAGGGGACCAACTTACAATGAGCAGTTCTTC. Translated: CASSRILRGPTYNEQFF.